These 2 T cell receptor beta chains originate from one sample sequenced in a study of PD-1 blockade in mismatch repair-deficient tumors. Sequenced by immunoSEQ multiplex PCR; TCRdb stores in-frame clones only, minus some. The table shows over 100,000 clones, with over 65% occurring only once. The source material was peripheral blood, sampled just over 59 weeks after starting pembrolizumab. These receptors were obtained from an adult with mismatch repair-deficient cancer.

The chain links TRBV25-1 to TRBJ2-1; 11 bases match TRBD2. The CDR3 extends over 18 amino acids. Trimming took 3 bases from V and 6 from J; bases not matched to a gene: 13. Germline values: CDR1 MGHDK, CDR2 SYGVNS. CDR3: CASSDRQVTSGSFNEQFF. CDR3 coding DNA: TGTGCCAGCAGTGATCGCCAGGTAACTAGCGGGAGTTTCAATGAGCAGTTCTTC.

This clone was observed a single time. The V call is TRBV7-9, the J call TRBJ2-5, with D perhaps assigned TRBD1 or TRBD2 (5 bases each). The CDR3 consists of 15 residues. V was shortened by 8 bases and J by 3 bases, with 19 bases between the two germline ends. Germline CDR1 SEHNR, CDR2 FQNEAQ (reference sequence). CDR3 sequence reads: CASRDSAAGKETQYF. The CDR3 nucleotides are TGTGCCAGCCGTGACAGCGCGGCGGGTAAAGAGACCCAGTACTTC.